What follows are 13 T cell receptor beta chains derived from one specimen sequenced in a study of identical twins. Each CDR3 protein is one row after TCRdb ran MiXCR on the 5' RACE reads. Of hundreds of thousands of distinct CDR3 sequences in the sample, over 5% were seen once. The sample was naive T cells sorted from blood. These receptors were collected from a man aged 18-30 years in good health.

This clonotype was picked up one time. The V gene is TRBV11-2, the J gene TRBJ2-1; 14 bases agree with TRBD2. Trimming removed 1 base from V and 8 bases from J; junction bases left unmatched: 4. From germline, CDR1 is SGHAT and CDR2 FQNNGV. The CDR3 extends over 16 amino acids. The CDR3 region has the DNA TGTGCCAGCAGCTTAGGACTAGCGGGAGGGACCCATGAGCAGTTCTTC. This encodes CASSLGLAGGTHEQFF. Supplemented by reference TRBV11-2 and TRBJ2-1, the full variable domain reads EAGVAQSPRYKIIEKRQSVAFWCNPISGHATLYWYQQILGQGPKLLIQFQNNGVVDDSQLPKDRFSAERLKGVDSTLKIQPAKLEDSAVYLCASSLGLAGGTHEQFFGPGTRLTVL.

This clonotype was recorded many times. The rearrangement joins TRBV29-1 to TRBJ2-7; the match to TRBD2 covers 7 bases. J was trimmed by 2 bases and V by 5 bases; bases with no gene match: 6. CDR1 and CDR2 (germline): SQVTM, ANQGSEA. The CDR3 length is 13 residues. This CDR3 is CSVYAGEAYEQYF. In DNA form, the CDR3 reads TGCAGCGTTTATGCGGGAGAGGCCTACGAGCAGTACTTC.

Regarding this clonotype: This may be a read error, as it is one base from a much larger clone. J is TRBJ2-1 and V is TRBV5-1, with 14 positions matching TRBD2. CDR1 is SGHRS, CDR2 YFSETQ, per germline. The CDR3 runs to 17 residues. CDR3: CASSLAWTSGRFNEHFF. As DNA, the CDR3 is TGCGCCAGCAGCTTGGCTTGGACTAGCGGGAGGTTCAATGAGCATTTCTTC. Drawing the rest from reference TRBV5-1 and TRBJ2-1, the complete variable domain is KAGVTQTPRYLIKTRGQQVTLSCSPISGHRSVSWYQQTPGQGLQFLFEYFSETQRNKGNFPGRFSGRQFSNSRSEMNVSTLELGDSALYLCASSLAWTSGRFNEHFFGPGTRLTVL.

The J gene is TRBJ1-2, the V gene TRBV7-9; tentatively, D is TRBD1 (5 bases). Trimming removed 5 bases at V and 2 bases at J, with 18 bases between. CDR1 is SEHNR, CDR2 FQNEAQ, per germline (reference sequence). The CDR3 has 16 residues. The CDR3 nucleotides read TGTGCCAGCAGCCCACGAACGAAGGGGCGAAACTATGGCTACACCTTC. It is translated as CASSPRTKGRNYGYTF.

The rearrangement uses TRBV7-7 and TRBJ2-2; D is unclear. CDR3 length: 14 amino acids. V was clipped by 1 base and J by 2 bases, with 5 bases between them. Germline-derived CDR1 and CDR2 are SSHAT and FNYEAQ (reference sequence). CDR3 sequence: CASSLGDNTGELFF. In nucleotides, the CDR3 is TGTGCCAGCAGCTTAGGAGACAACACCGGGGAGCTGTTTTTT.

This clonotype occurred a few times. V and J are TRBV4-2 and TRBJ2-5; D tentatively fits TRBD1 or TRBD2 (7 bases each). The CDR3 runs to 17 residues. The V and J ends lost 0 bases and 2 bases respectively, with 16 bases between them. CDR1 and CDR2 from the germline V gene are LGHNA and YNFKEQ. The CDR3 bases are TGTGCCAGCAGCCAAGATATGGGGACAGCGGGACAAGAGACCCAGTACTTC. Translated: CASSQDMGTAGQETQYF.

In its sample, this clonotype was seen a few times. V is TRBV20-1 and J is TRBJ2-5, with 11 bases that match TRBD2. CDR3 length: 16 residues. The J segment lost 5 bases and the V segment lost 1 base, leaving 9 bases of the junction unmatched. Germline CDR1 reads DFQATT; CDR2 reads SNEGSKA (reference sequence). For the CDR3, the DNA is TGCAGTGCTAGAGTGGTTAGCGGGAGGGCCGGGGAGACCCAGTACTTC. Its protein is CSARVVSGRAGETQYF.

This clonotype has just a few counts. CDR3 DNA: TGTGCCAGCAGTTTAACAGGGTCGGGGAACACTGAAGCTTTCTTT. Translating it yields CASSLTGSGNTEAFF. This chain uses TRBV27 with TRBJ1-1, with D possibly TRBD1 on 6 matching bases. The germline V and J ends were trimmed by 2 bases and 1 base, with 11 bases remaining between them. The CDR3 runs 15 residues. Germline V gene lookup returns CDR1 MNHEY and CDR2 SMNVEV (reference sequence).

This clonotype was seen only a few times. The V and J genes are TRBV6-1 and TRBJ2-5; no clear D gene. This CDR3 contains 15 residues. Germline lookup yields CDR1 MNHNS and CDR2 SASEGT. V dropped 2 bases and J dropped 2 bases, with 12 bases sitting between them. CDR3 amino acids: CASSEWALGQETQYF. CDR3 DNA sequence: TGTGCCAGCAGTGAATGGGCCTTGGGGCAAGAGACCCAGTACTTC.

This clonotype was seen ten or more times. Here the CDR3 DNA reads TGTGCCAGCAGTTCCAGGGTGGGTGACAATCAGCCCCAGCATTTT. Protein: CASSSRVGDNQPQHF. The chain carries TRBV12-3 or TRBV12-4 and TRBJ1-5; tentatively, D is TRBD1 (5 bases). The V end was cut by 4 bases, the J end by 3 bases, with 13 bases between. This CDR3 region has 15 residues.

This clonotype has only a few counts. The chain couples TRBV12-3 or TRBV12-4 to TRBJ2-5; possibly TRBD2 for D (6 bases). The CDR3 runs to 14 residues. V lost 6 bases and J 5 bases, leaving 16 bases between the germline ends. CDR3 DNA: TGTGCCAGCAGCGACCCGACTAGGAGGGAGACCCAGTACTTC. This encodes CASSDPTRRETQYF.

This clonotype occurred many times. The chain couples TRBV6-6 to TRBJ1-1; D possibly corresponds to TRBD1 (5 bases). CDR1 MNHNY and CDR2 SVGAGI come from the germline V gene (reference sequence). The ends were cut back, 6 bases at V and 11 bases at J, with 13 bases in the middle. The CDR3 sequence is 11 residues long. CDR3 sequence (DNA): TGTGCCAGCAGCCCCAGGGTAAGGGCTTTCTTT. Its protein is CASSPRVRAFF.

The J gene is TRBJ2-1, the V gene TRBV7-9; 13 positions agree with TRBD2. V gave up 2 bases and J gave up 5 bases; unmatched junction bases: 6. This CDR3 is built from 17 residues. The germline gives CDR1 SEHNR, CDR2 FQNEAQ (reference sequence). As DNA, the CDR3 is TGTGCCAGCAGCTTATGGACTAGCGGGAGTGTCCACAATGAGCAGTTCTTC. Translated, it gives CASSLWTSGSVHNEQFF.